This T cell receptor beta chain was recorded in a study of T-cell reconstitution after alpha-beta-depleted transplantation in children. V lost 4 bases and J 8 bases, leaving 20 bases between the germline ends. Germline CDR1 reads MNHEY; CDR2 reads SVGAGI. The CDR3 totals 15 residues. This clonotype was seen repeatedly, ten times or more. TCRbeta library preparation incorporated unique molecular identifiers. TCRdb re-called the PCR reads with MiXCR, one entry per CDR3 protein. The sample lists a few hundred thousand distinct CDR3 sequences, around 8.9% occurring once. Sequencing was performed on PBMCs from the stem cell graft donor, taken from the stem cell graft. The chain uses TRBV6-5 and TRBJ1-2; no definite D call. This TCR came from a human donor who donated a stem cell graft to a child with SCID. Here the CDR3 DNA reads TGTGCCAGCAGTTCCGAAAAGAGGACGGTCGGCGGCTACACCTTC. The encoded protein is CASSSEKRTVGGYTF.